Below, 30 T cell receptor beta chains from the same sample are listed, as sequenced in a study of blood T cell repertoires in COVID-19. The method was immunoSEQ multiplex PCR; TCRdb's version includes in-frame clones alone and lacks a portion of them. The sample lists 210,000 or so clones; roughly nine tenths were seen once. Sequenced material: peripheral blood. All receptors come from a man aged 25-45 years with acute or convalescent COVID-19.

The V and J genes are TRBV2 and TRBJ2-2; D is uncertain. Germline-derived CDR1 and CDR2 are SNHLY and FYNNEI. This CDR3 has 13 amino acids. V lost 8 bases to trimming and J lost 3 bases, with 10 bases between them. CDR3 sequence: CASSAGYTGELFF. DNA for the CDR3: TGTGCCAGCTCCGCCGGGTACACCGGGGAGCTGTTTTTT.

The chain recombines TRBV6-6 with TRBJ2-1; 9 nucleotides line up with TRBD1. The germline CDR1 and CDR2 sequences are MNHNY and SVGAGI (reference sequence). V was pared by 6 bases and J by 5 bases, with 5 bases of the junction left unmatched. The CDR3 is made up of 14 amino acids. In nucleotides, the CDR3 is TGTGCCAGCAGCTGGGACAGGGTAAACAATGAGCAGTTCTTC. Amino acid sequence: CASSWDRVNNEQFF.

V usage is TRBV15 and J usage is TRBJ2-1; D possibly corresponds to TRBD2 (6 bases). V shed 0 bases and J shed 0 bases, with 6 bases lying between them. This CDR3 spans 15 amino acids. Germline V gene data show CDR1 as LNHNV and CDR2 as YYDKDF (reference sequence). The CDR3 coding sequence is TGTGCCACCAGCAGAGAGGGGGGCTCCTACAATGAGCAGTTCTTC. This encodes CATSREGGSYNEQFF.

CDR3 sequence: CASSSQGAADGQYF. The DNA of the CDR3 is TGTGCCAGCAGCTCCCAGGGGGCGGCAGATGGGCAGTACTTC. The chain is built from TRBV7-9 and TRBJ2-7, with 8 positions matching TRBD1. The CDR3 has 14 amino acids. The J segment lost 9 bases and the V segment lost 4 bases, leaving 11 bases of the junction unmatched. CDR1 and CDR2 from the germline V gene are SEHNR and FQNEAQ (reference sequence).

This clone appeared a single time. The rearrangement links TRBV30 to TRBJ2-3, with D possibly TRBD1 on 6 matching bases. The CDR3 spans 13 residues. V lost 2 bases and J 4 bases, leaving 10 bases between the germline ends. Germline loops: CDR1 GTSNPN, CDR2 SVGIG (reference sequence). CDR3 amino acids: CAWSRQGSDTQYF. The CDR3 DNA reads as TGTGCCTGGAGTAGGCAGGGGTCAGATACGCAGTATTTT.

The chain links TRBV6-4 to TRBJ2-3; maybe TRBD2 (6 bases). Germline assignment: CDR1 MRHNA and CDR2 SNTAGT. V was pared by 0 bases and J by 3 bases, with 13 bases between. The CDR3 has 16 amino acids. Here the CDR3 DNA reads TGTGCCAGCAGTGACTCCCGGACTAAGTTAACAGATACGCAGTATTTT. This gives the protein CASSDSRTKLTDTQYF.

This clone was seen just once. This chain links TRBV5-1 with TRBJ1-2; TRBD1 might be the D (6 bases). V dropped 4 bases and J dropped 8 bases, with 21 bases sitting between them. This CDR3 is built from 15 residues. Looked up from germline, CDR1 is SGHRS and CDR2 is YFSETQ. CDR3 in DNA: TGCGCCAGCAGCCCCTCTACCCAGACAGGAGGAGGCTACACCTTC. Residues: CASSPSTQTGGGYTF.

The chain uses TRBV30 and TRBJ2-7; tentative D call: TRBD2 (6 bases). The V and J ends lost 3 bases and 1 base respectively, with 7 bases between them. Germline-derived CDR1 and CDR2 are GTSNPN and SVGIG (reference sequence). The CDR3 contains 12 residues. DNA for the CDR3: TGTGCCTGGAGGGAGGGTTCCTACGAGCAGTACTTC. Its translation is CAWREGSYEQYF.

The chain recombines TRBV11-2 with TRBJ1-5; D ambiguous. CDR1 and CDR2 from the germline V gene are SGHAT and FQNNGV. V shed 0 bases and J shed 0 bases, with 15 bases lying between them. The CDR3 runs 18 residues. The CDR3 DNA reads as TGTGCCAGCAGCTTAGATTACCCCACATCGTCTAGCAATCAGCCCCAGCATTTT. This encodes CASSLDYPTSSSNQPQHF.

This clone was seen a single time. The rearrangement links TRBV27 to TRBJ2-3, with TRBD2 identical over 10 bases. The germline V gene encodes CDR1 MNHEY and CDR2 SMNVEV (reference sequence). After removal of 6 bases from V and 0 bases from J, the junction contained 3 bases not matched to a gene. The CDR3 covers 15 residues. CDR3 sequence: CASSYSGGSTDTQYF. The CDR3 DNA reads TGTGCCAGCAGCTATAGCGGGGGGAGCACAGATACGCAGTATTTT.

The chain carries TRBV19 and TRBJ1-1, with D perhaps matching TRBD1 (6 bases). Germline V gene data show CDR1 as LNHDA and CDR2 as SQIVND (reference sequence). This CDR3 is built from 14 residues. Deletions cut 4 bases from V and 4 bases from J, with 13 bases between. Here the CDR3 reads CASSRFGGGTEAFF. The CDR3 DNA sequence: TGTGCCAGTAGTAGGTTTGGGGGCGGCACTGAAGCTTTCTTT. Based on the CDR3 plus reference TRBV19 and TRBJ1-1, the full variable domain is DGGITQSPKYLFRKEGQNVTLSCEQNLNHDAMYWYRQDPGQGLRLIYYSQIVNDFQKGDIAEGYSVSREKKESFPLTVTSAQKNPTAFYLCASSRFGGGTEAFFGQGTRLTVV.

This chain connects TRBV4-1 to TRBJ2-2; the D is unclear. Trimming pared 4 bases from V and 7 bases from J, leaving 7 bases between. CDR1 is MGHRA, CDR2 YSYEKL, per germline. The CDR3 has 12 residues. The CDR3 loop reads CASSLFGGELFF. CDR3 in DNA: TGCGCCAGCAGCCTTTTCGGCGGGGAGCTGTTTTTT.

The chain's CDR3 is CASGGTASYEQYF. The DNA for the CDR3 is TGTGCCAGCGGGGGGACAGCCTCCTACGAGCAGTACTTC. J is TRBJ2-7 and V is TRBV21-1; TRBD1, the table's D call, lacks a check against the DNA. TRBV21-1 is recorded as a pseudogene. The CDR3 length is 13 residues.

The chain is built from TRBV27 and TRBJ1-3, with D uncertain. Looked up from germline, CDR1 is MNHEY and CDR2 is SMNVEV (reference sequence). This CDR3 has 15 residues. V was pared by 6 bases and J by 2 bases, with 14 bases between. The CDR3 loop reads CASREGMRAGNTIYF. Here the CDR3 DNA reads TGTGCCAGCAGAGAGGGTATGAGGGCTGGAAACACCATATATTTT.

The rearrangement links TRBV18 to TRBJ1-5; perhaps TRBD1 as D (5 bases). V was cut by 2 bases and J by 7 bases, with 12 bases left in between. The germline V gene has CDR1 KGHSH and CDR2 LQKENI. This CDR3 region has 14 residues. This CDR3 reads CASSPDRGGQPQHF. CDR3 DNA: TGTGCCAGCTCACCAGATCGCGGGGGGCAGCCCCAGCATTTT.

The chain carries TRBV11-2 and TRBJ2-5; 9 nucleotides align to TRBD1. This CDR3 comprises 15 residues. CDR1 and CDR2 from the germline V gene are SGHAT and FQNNGV. The J segment lost 4 bases and the V segment lost 5 bases, leaving 8 bases of the junction unmatched. This CDR3 is CASSADRGGRETQYF. In DNA, the CDR3 is TGTGCCAGCAGCGCCGACAGGGGGGGGAGAGAGACCCAGTACTTC.

This chain joins TRBV6-5 and TRBJ2-1, with D perhaps matching TRBD2 (6 bases). CDR1 is MNHEY and CDR2 is SVGAGI in the germline V gene. V was clipped by 8 bases and J by 0 bases, with 11 bases between them. CDR3 length equals 14 residues. This CDR3 is CASGGISSYNEQFF. Written as DNA, the CDR3 is TGTGCCAGCGGGGGGATTTCCTCCTACAATGAGCAGTTCTTC.

The table lists this clone with a count of one. The chain links TRBV6-5 to TRBJ1-6; the D is unclear. CDR3 length: 14 amino acids. V dropped 2 bases and J dropped 6 bases, with 8 bases sitting between them. Germline V lookup: CDR1 MNHEY, CDR2 SVGAGI. The CDR3 nucleotides read TGTGCCAGCAGTTACAGGGAGATTAATTCACCCCTCCACTTT. Residues: CASSYREINSPLHF.

V gene TRBV5-1 combines with J gene TRBJ2-5; a possible D gene is TRBD2 (5 bases). Germline CDR1 SGHRS, CDR2 YFSETQ. The CDR3 has 14 residues. Between the trimmed V and J ends, which lost 0 bases and 5 bases, there was a span of 11 bases. The CDR3 region is CASSLVSAEETQYF. The CDR3 DNA is TGCGCCAGCAGCTTGGTTAGCGCCGAGGAGACCCAGTACTTC.

The genes are TRBV7-2 and TRBJ2-7; possible D gene TRBD1, 6 bases. Trimming left V 1 base short and J 1 base short, with 8 bases between. Germline V gene lookup returns CDR1 SGHTA and CDR2 FQGNSA. The CDR3 covers 14 residues. The CDR3: CASSLDGTSYEQYF. DNA of the CDR3: TGTGCCAGCAGCTTAGACGGGACATCCTACGAGCAGTACTTC.

This clone has just a few counts. The chain is built from TRBV5-1 and TRBJ2-7; tentatively, D is TRBD2 (5 bases). V was trimmed by 4 bases and J by 4 bases, leaving 15 bases between them. Germline CDR1 reads SGHRS; CDR2 reads YFSETQ. This CDR3 has 14 amino acids. The CDR3 here is CASSPIPGRYEQYF. CDR3 coding DNA: TGCGCCAGCAGCCCGATACCGGGGAGATACGAGCAGTACTTC. Looking up the rest from reference TRBV5-1 and TRBJ2-7 gives the full variable domain: KAGVTQTPRYLIKTRGQQVTLSCSPISGHRSVSWYQQTPGQGLQFLFEYFSETQRNKGNFPGRFSGRQFSNSRSEMNVSTLELGDSALYLCASSPIPGRYEQYFGPGTRLTVT.

The chain carries TRBV4-1 and TRBJ2-3; 8 positions match TRBD2. Germline lookup yields CDR1 MGHRA and CDR2 YSYEKL. V shed 1 base and J 3 bases; nucleotides not matched to a gene: 9. This CDR3 is 17 amino acids long. The CDR3 loop reads CASSQASSASGTDTQYF. The CDR3, as DNA: TGCGCCAGCAGCCAAGCAAGTAGCGCTAGCGGGACAGATACGCAGTATTTT.

A single count supports this clone. This sequence joins TRBV21-1 and TRBJ2-6; the table calls TRBD2, which could not be checked here. TRBV21-1 is a known pseudogene. This CDR3 is 18 amino acids long. The CDR3 nucleotides read TGTGCCAGCAGCAAAGGGGTTGCGCGGGGGGACGGGGCCAACGTCCTGACTTTC. Its protein product is CASSKGVARGDGANVLTF.

The chain has TRBV6-5 and TRBJ1-5, with D perhaps TRBD1 (5 bases). CDR1 MNHEY and CDR2 SVGAGI come from the germline V gene. There are 13 residues in the CDR3. V shed 8 bases and J shed 7 bases, with 15 bases lying between them. The CDR3 DNA reads as TGTGCCAGCGGGCATCCCCGACAGCAGCCCCAGCATTTT. This translates into CASGHPRQQPQHF.

The V gene is TRBV19, the J gene TRBJ2-3, with D tentatively TRBD1 (6 bases). Trimming stripped 6 bases from V and 6 bases from J, with 13 bases between. The length of the CDR3 is 13 residues. CDR1 is LNHDA, CDR2 SQIVND, per germline (reference sequence). CDR3 in DNA: TGTGCCAGTAGCCCAAAGGGGGATGATACGCAGTATTTT. This sequence encodes CASSPKGDDTQYF.

This chain connects TRBV6-5 to TRBJ1-3; D call uncertain. This CDR3 is 14 amino acids long. V was shortened by 5 bases and J by 0 bases, with 8 bases between the two germline ends. Germline CDR1 and CDR2: MNHEY and SVGAGI. CDR3 residues: CASSRKHSGNTIYF. As DNA, the CDR3 is TGTGCCAGCAGTCGTAAACACTCTGGAAACACCATATATTTT.

The chain carries TRBV2 and TRBJ1-2; a possible D gene is TRBD1 (6 bases). The CDR3 has 13 amino acids. CDR1 and CDR2 (germline): SNHLY, FYNNEI. With 6 bases removed from V and 8 bases from J, the gap between germline ends came to 16 bases. This CDR3 is CASSLRDTKGYTF. CDR3 coding DNA: TGTGCCAGCAGCCTCCGGGACACTAAAGGCTACACCTTC.

The chain joins TRBV3-1 (or the pseudogene TRBV3-2) to TRBJ2-7; 10 positions match TRBD2. Germline CDR1 LGHDT, CDR2 YNNKEL (reference sequence). The V gene end was trimmed by 2 bases and the J gene end by 1 base; junction bases not matched to a gene: 2. The CDR3 is 15 amino acids. As DNA, the CDR3 is TGTGCCAGCAGCCAAAGTAGCGGGGGGTCCTACGAGCAGTACTTC. Its protein product is CASSQSSGGSYEQYF.

This chain joins TRBV3-1 (or the pseudogene TRBV3-2) and TRBJ2-2; 13 positions match TRBD2. Germline-derived CDR1 and CDR2 are LGHDT and YNNKEL (reference sequence). The V gene end was trimmed by 1 base and the J gene end by 5 bases; junction bases not matched to a gene: 4. The CDR3 runs to 17 residues. Here the CDR3 DNA reads TGTGCCAGCAGCCAAGTATGGACTAGCGGGAGAACCGGGGAGCTGTTTTTT. It yields the protein CASSQVWTSGRTGELFF.

The CDR3 region is CASSLEAGSYEQYF. CDR3 sequence (DNA): TGTGCCAGCAGCTTAGAAGCAGGGTCCTACGAGCAGTACTTC. This chain connects TRBV11-1 to TRBJ2-7; weak D call: TRBD1 (5 bases). The length of the CDR3 is 14 residues. Germline loops: CDR1 SGHAT, CDR2 FQDESV (reference sequence). The V and J ends lost 1 base and 1 base respectively, with 8 bases between them.